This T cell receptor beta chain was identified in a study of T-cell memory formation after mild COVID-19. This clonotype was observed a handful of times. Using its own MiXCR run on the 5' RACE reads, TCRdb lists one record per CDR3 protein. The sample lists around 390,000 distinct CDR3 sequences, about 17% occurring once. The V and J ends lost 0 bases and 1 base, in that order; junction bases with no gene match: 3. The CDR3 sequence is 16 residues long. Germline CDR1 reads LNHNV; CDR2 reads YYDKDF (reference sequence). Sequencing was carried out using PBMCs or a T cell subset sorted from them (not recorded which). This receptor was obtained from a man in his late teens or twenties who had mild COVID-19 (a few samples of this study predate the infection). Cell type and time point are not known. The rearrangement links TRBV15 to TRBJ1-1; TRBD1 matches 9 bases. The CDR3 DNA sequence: TGTGCCACCAGCAGAGATCCGGGACAGGGGAACACTGAAGCTTTCTTT. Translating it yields CATSRDPGQGNTEAFF.